This T cell receptor (beta chain) originates from a study of sequential checkpoint blockade in melanoma (dated by TCRdb to about 2019). Study-level background: In a 1:1 randomization, patients received either first-line nivolumab then ipilimumab (arm A) or ipilimumab then nivolumab (arm B). Maintenance nivolumab came after both trial sequences. TCRbeta immunosequencing was performed on DNA from roughly 91 pretreatment melanoma tumor samples. Matched tumor biopsies were taken from approximately 20 patients before treatment and at week 13, after single-agent nivolumab (arm A) or ipilimumab (arm B). The same lesion was the source of about 80% of the matched pre- and post-treatment tumor biopsy pairs.

TCRbeta CDR3 regions were immunosequenced from genomic DNA with the immunoSEQ Assay. Before high-throughput sequencing, the genomic DNA was amplified using bias-controlled multiplex PCR. The study's own analysis went as follows. To quantify the absolute abundance of each unique TCRbeta CDR3 region, the sequences were collapsed and filtered. Clonality was defined as 1 minus Pielou's evenness and was calculated using productive rearrangements only. To compute tumor T-cell fraction, TCRbeta template counts were normalized to usable DNA, with usable DNA estimated from several housekeeping genes. A previously published method was used to identify clones whose frequencies were significantly greater in on-treatment samples than in baseline samples. TCRdb re-hosts the immuneACCESS table, in-frame sequences only. Its copies lack some clones; in the studies checked, an unresolved V gene accounts for under half of them, and the cause for the rest is not known. That table is the source of V, J and clone size, and D and trimming were worked out from the DNA. Here the sample has 2,500 to 3,500 clones; around a third occur a single time. The ten largest clones represent about 11% of the sample.

This clone is characterized as medium-sized (0.01 to 0.1%). It has no known antigen specificity. No per-base quality is available; no much larger clone lies one base away. The label giving this sample's treatment or condition can be read as: randomized to nivolumab then ipilimumab (arm A) or the reverse (arm B). No trial patient had received prior DNA-damaging chemotherapy. CheckMate 064, a randomized, open-label phase II trial of sequential checkpoint blockade, was the source of the samples, all of which came from patients with melanoma. Genomic DNA from formalin-fixed paraffin-embedded (FFPE) tissue samples served as the input for tumor TCR sequencing. The paper's findings and limits, for the study overall: Patients with increases in tumor T-cell fraction and clonality by week 13 were approximately 30 times more likely to achieve clinical benefit. In the nivolumab-first arm (arm A), pretreatment tumor TIL clonality was associated with response (P = .04). Tumor T-cell fraction and clonality correlated with PD-L1 staining and CD8+ T-cell counts but not with mutational load. Validation of the response-prediction model combining TCR metrics and mutation burden is needed in larger, independent patient cohorts. Small sample sizes and reduced statistical power limited the within-arm analyses of tumor T-cell fraction.

The CDR3 runs 18 residues from the cysteine to the phenylalanine. Here the CDR3 DNA is all that survives: 54 bases in frame from base 1. The input for sequencing was tumor tissue (inferred from file names), taken from a patient given nivolumab and ipilimumab in sequence. The sequence came from a human donor with melanoma. The receptor chain draws on TRBV1 and TRBJ1-1. TRBV1 is labeled a pseudogene. The encoded CDR3 is CASSNYPPDRGLGAEAFF. The sequenced DNA is TGCGCCAGCAGCAATTACCCTCCTGACAGGGGACTAGGCGCTGAAGCTTTCTTT.